This T cell receptor beta chain was identified in a study of CD8+ T cells in alopecia areata. At the level of the study: Oral tofacitinib (5 to 10 mg twice daily) was administered to treated patients. Study-level points and caveats: There were also resident alphabeta T cells of normal skin sequenced in scalp samples. Relative to normal scalp, lesional scalp, especially alopecia totalis/universalis, showed higher clonality.

Reverse transcription of extracted RNA yielded cDNA, which provided the sequencing template. TCRdb's table, derived via immunoSEQ multiplex PCR, lists solely in-frame clones and lacks some. Altogether 180,000 or so clones are present, just over 65% being singletons, with the ten largest covering about an eighth. Both peripheral blood and punch biopsies of lesional scalp skin were obtained from patients who had alopecia areata. Germline-derived CDR1 and CDR2 are LNHDA and SQIVND (reference sequence). J was trimmed by 1 base and V by 4 bases; bases with no gene match: 5. There are 15 residues in the CDR3. This clone was seen only a few times. Its target is not known.

The origin of this receptor is a human donor with alopecia areata. Material: CD8+ T cells sorted from blood, obtained at week 0. The chain joins TRBV19 to TRBJ1-2; TRBD1 matches 8 bases. The CDR3 sequence is CASSTTGGGNYGYTF. CDR3 sequence (DNA): TGTGCCAGTAGTACCACAGGGGGTGGTAACTATGGCTACACCTTC. The full variable domain, with the rest looked up from reference TRBV19 and TRBJ1-2, is DGGITQSPKYLFRKEGQNVTLSCEQNLNHDAMYWYRQDPGQGLRLIYYSQIVNDFQKGDIAEGYSVSREKKESFPLTVTSAQKNPTAFYLCASSTTGGGNYGYTFGSGTRLTVV.